This entry is about one TCR beta chain. Its target antigen remains unknown. Within one base of it there is no much larger clone, and no base qualities were kept. To identify antigen-specific CD4+ T cell clonotypes by their expansion, the ViraFEST assay first stimulated PBMC with viral peptide pools and then applied TCR sequencing. After approximately eleven days of culture, CD4+ T cells were isolated with the EasySep CD4+ T cell isolation kit. Negative nucleocapsid antibody results before and after vaccination confirmed that the healthy vaccine recipients had no prior SARS-CoV-2 infection. About 2.2 million PBMC per well were cultured in IMDM with about 5% human AB serum, 8.5 to 10 IU/ml IL-2 and gentamicin, plus 10 ug/ml peptides. On days 3 and 7, half of the culture medium was replaced with fresh IL-2-containing medium. Unless noted otherwise, every peptide stimulation condition was grown in triplicate wells. Using Ficoll-Paque Plus gradient centrifugation, PBMC were separated from whole blood and then either used fresh or cryopreserved at -140C. The overlapping peptide pools covered the spike proteins of SARS-CoV-2 and of the common cold coronaviruses HCoV-NL63, HCoV-OC43 and HCoV-229E. The QIAamp micro DNA kit was used to extract genomic DNA from the cultured CD4+ T cells.

These data are taken from a study of vaccination effects on CD4 cells after COVID-19 (dated by TCRdb to between 2020 and 2023). Describing the broader study: Participants received two doses of either the BNT162b2 or the mRNA-1273 mRNA SARS-CoV-2 vaccine. SARS-CoV-2 spike-specific CD4+ TCR repertoires from before and after mRNA vaccination were compared in COVID-19 convalescent patients and in infection-naive vaccine recipients. The full study included some 10 COVID-19 convalescent patients and a few SARS-CoV-2-naive healthy vaccine recipients. Cultures from other donors in the study were sequenced using the Oncomine TCR Beta short-read assay on an Illumina iSeq 100.

The paper's findings and limits, for the study overall: Among healthy vaccine recipients, nearly all vaccine-induced clones were SARS-CoV-2 mono-reactive, and just 1 of 255 was cross-reactive with common cold coronaviruses. Marked clonal contraction was observed in both infection-induced and vaccine-induced clones at late post-vaccination timepoints, consistent with waning T cell responses. The study was limited by a small number of convalescent patients and lacked early post-infection timepoints.

The CDR3 holds 15 amino acids from the cysteine to the phenylalanine. The only DNA kept is the CDR3, 45 bases in frame from the first base. V is cut by 3 bases and J by 6 bases, and the space between the germline ends is 15 bases. CDR1 SGHRS and CDR2 YFSETQ were looked up in the germline V gene. The library relied on the immunoSEQ multiplex PCR assay. DNA from the cultured, isolated CD4+ T cells was subjected to TCR beta CDR3 sequencing. The published analysis was carried out like this. Non-productive TCR sequences were discarded, and reads were trimmed to the CDR3 region, with only CDR3s of 7 or more amino acids retained. Antigen-specific clonotypes were identified with the MANAFEST web app by comparing expansion in peptide wells against reference cultures. To count as positive, a clone had to show expansion at FDR<0.05 compared with the reference and with all other wells, an odds ratio above 5, and a frequency above 0.1% in two replicate wells. Cross-reactive clonotypes were defined as significantly expanded in SARS-CoV-2 spike wells and in at least one common cold coronavirus spike condition. CDR3 similarity was assessed by Levenshtein distance using the stringdist R package, and unrooted trees were constructed with ape in R 3.6.1. This is the immuneACCESS table as TCRdb keeps it, with only in-frame sequences that have V and J called. A part of the clones is gone; compared with another copy, unresolved V genes explain less than half, and the rest is unexplained. V, J and clone size derive from that table, while D and trimming were established from the DNA sequence. The sample table contains approximately 54,000 clones; only one count was recorded for roughly 80% of them. 2.4% of the sample goes to the ten largest clones.

Rearrangement joined TRBV5-1 to TRBJ2-2; confidence is insufficient to name the D gene. The TCR sequence derives from a human donor who received a COVID-19 vaccine. The starting material was CD4+ T cells from PBMCs cultured with HCoV-229E spike peptides, obtained before COVID-19 vaccination. Sample cell subset or site, as interpreted from the label and publication: HCoV-229E spike overlapping peptide pool stimulation. The sequenced DNA: TGCGCCAGCAGCTCCTTACCAAGGGCCCCCGGGGAGCTGTTTTTT. It specifies CASSSLPRAPGELFF.